Listed below are T cell receptor beta chains from one sample, sequenced in a study of cytomegalovirus exposure and HLA in healthy donors. Clones were sequenced by immunoSEQ multiplex PCR, and TCRdb holds only the in-frame ones, with some missing. In the table there are about 69,000 clones, 76% of which are singletons. The sample was PBMCs. The receptors here all came from a man between 18 and 35 years old in good health and CMV-seronegative. The CDR3 runs from the conserved cysteine through the conserved F or W. Size is stated for part of the rows, as once, few or many counts, or as a class when the clone is expanded.

j_gene: TRBJ2-2; v_gene: TRBV5-4; abundance: -; CDR3aa: CASSHTSAGELFF
j_gene: TRBJ2-5; v_gene: TRBV30; abundance: -; CDR3aa: CAGGTAYGETQYF
j_gene: TRBJ2-3; v_gene: TRBV7-8; abundance: few; CDR3aa: CASSGQRSPSTDTQYF
j_gene: TRBJ2-7; v_gene: TRBV28; abundance: -; CDR3aa: CASSWGTGYSYEQYF
j_gene: TRBJ1-2; v_gene: TRBV28; abundance: -; CDR3aa: CASRSRDNGYGYTF
j_gene: TRBJ2-5; v_gene: TRBV11-3; abundance: -; CDR3aa: CASSLGRGQETQYF
j_gene: TRBJ2-1; v_gene: TRBV7-8; abundance: once; CDR3aa: CASSRLAGGDEQFF
j_gene: TRBJ1-2; v_gene: TRBV6-5; abundance: -; CDR3aa: CASSYTQGANYGYTF
j_gene: TRBJ2-2; v_gene: TRBV5-4; abundance: -; CDR3aa: CASSFPGGNTGELFF
j_gene: TRBJ1-2; v_gene: TRBV21-1; abundance: -; CDR3aa: CASSKAEAGGRGYTF
j_gene: TRBJ2-5; v_gene: TRBV11-2; abundance: -; CDR3aa: CASSGGTFQETQYF
j_gene: TRBJ1-5; v_gene: TRBV6-1; abundance: -; CDR3aa: CASRQGFGNQPQHF
j_gene: TRBJ1-2; v_gene: TRBV10-3; abundance: -; CDR3aa: CAISERGYGYTF
j_gene: TRBJ2-2; v_gene: TRBV27; abundance: once; CDR3aa: CASSFSGISNTGELFF
j_gene: TRBJ2-3; v_gene: TRBV6-4; abundance: -; CDR3aa: CASSALAGSSTDTQYF
j_gene: TRBJ2-2; v_gene: TRBV11-1; abundance: -; CDR3aa: CASSPTRMDTGELFF
j_gene: TRBJ2-3; v_gene: TRBV25-1; abundance: -; CDR3aa: CASSEQGASTDTQYF
j_gene: TRBJ1-5; v_gene: TRBV6-5; abundance: few; CDR3aa: CASADSYSNQPQHF
j_gene: TRBJ2-5; v_gene: TRBV27; abundance: few; CDR3aa: CASSMTLLGTQYF
j_gene: TRBJ2-2; v_gene: TRBV28; abundance: -; CDR3aa: CASSPTSPGSGELFF
j_gene: TRBJ1-4; v_gene: TRBV28; abundance: -; CDR3aa: CASSFATGGNEKLFF
j_gene: TRBJ1-1; v_gene: TRBV25-1; abundance: -; CDR3aa: CASSATGWGTEAFF
j_gene: TRBJ2-5; v_gene: TRBV19; abundance: few; CDR3aa: CASSIGLAEETQYF
j_gene: TRBJ1-2; v_gene: TRBV4-2; abundance: -; CDR3aa: CASNRTGAYGYTF
j_gene: TRBJ1-6; v_gene: TRBV19; abundance: few; CDR3aa: CARDRALSYNSPLHF
j_gene: TRBJ1-4; v_gene: TRBV14; abundance: -; CDR3aa: CASSLSSGVNEKLFF
j_gene: TRBJ2-1; v_gene: TRBV6-1; abundance: -; CDR3aa: CASSEDPGGSYNEQFF
j_gene: TRBJ1-2; v_gene: TRBV28; abundance: -; CDR3aa: CASSTRQNPATYTF
j_gene: TRBJ1-4; v_gene: TRBV2; abundance: -; CDR3aa: CASSGGSTNEKLFF
j_gene: TRBJ2-7; v_gene: TRBV7-2; abundance: -; CDR3aa: CASSLPQFEQYF
j_gene: TRBJ1-5; v_gene: TRBV25-1; abundance: -; CDR3aa: CASIGAGPNQPQHF
j_gene: TRBJ2-5; v_gene: TRBV5-4; abundance: -; CDR3aa: CASRNTGTLGETQYF
j_gene: TRBJ2-4; v_gene: TRBV4-2; abundance: -; CDR3aa: CASSQDPGTAYAKNIQYF
j_gene: TRBJ2-5; v_gene: TRBV4-2; abundance: -; CDR3aa: CASSQDVIGGEKETQYF
j_gene: TRBJ2-3; v_gene: TRBV18; abundance: once; CDR3aa: CASSPKGRADTQYF
j_gene: TRBJ2-1; v_gene: TRBV6-6; abundance: -; CDR3aa: CASVSGQITYEQFF
j_gene: TRBJ2-2; v_gene: TRBV11-3; abundance: -; CDR3aa: CASSRDRATGELFF
j_gene: TRBJ2-3; v_gene: TRBV2; abundance: few; CDR3aa: CASSEIGTDTDTQYF
j_gene: TRBJ2-2; v_gene: TRBV29-1; abundance: -; CDR3aa: CSVGTGGSGELFF
j_gene: TRBJ2-5; v_gene: TRBV5-1; abundance: -; CDR3aa: CASSLDGRGIKETQYF
j_gene: -; v_gene: TRBV5-4; abundance: -; CDR3aa: CASRPQGSSYEQYF
j_gene: TRBJ1-1; v_gene: TRBV5-1; abundance: -; CDR3aa: CASSSSGTQGTEAFF
j_gene: TRBJ2-6; v_gene: TRBV5-1; abundance: -; CDR3aa: CASSFQGVPSSGANVLTF
j_gene: TRBJ1-2; v_gene: TRBV30; abundance: few; CDR3aa: CAWSRDLGGYTF
j_gene: TRBJ1-6; v_gene: TRBV9; abundance: -; CDR3aa: CASSVGITYNSPLHF
j_gene: TRBJ2-6; v_gene: TRBV7-8; abundance: -; CDR3aa: CASSATSANSGANVLTF
j_gene: TRBJ2-2; v_gene: TRBV5-1; abundance: -; CDR3aa: CASSLEGGGTGELFF
j_gene: TRBJ1-2; v_gene: TRBV5-1; abundance: -; CDR3aa: CASSLDIQYGYTF
j_gene: TRBJ2-6; v_gene: TRBV5-1; abundance: -; CDR3aa: CASSLAGWGGANVLTF
j_gene: TRBJ2-5; v_gene: TRBV2; abundance: -; CDR3aa: CASSPNPVLAPPGTQYF
j_gene: TRBJ2-3; v_gene: TRBV5-1; abundance: -; CDR3aa: CASSLDPLGQGVDTQYF
j_gene: TRBJ1-1; v_gene: TRBV18; abundance: -; CDR3aa: CASSPPQGRNTEAFF
j_gene: TRBJ1-5; v_gene: TRBV28; abundance: -; CDR3aa: CASSTGGDGNQPQHF
j_gene: TRBJ1-1; v_gene: TRBV29-1; abundance: -; CDR3aa: CSVMVQGTEAFF
j_gene: TRBJ1-5; v_gene: TRBV10-1; abundance: -; CDR3aa: CASSESRAYSNQPQHF
j_gene: TRBJ2-2; v_gene: TRBV4-2; abundance: -; CDR3aa: CASSQAQGANTGELFF
j_gene: TRBJ1-1; v_gene: TRBV11-2; abundance: -; CDR3aa: CASSRGPRDTMMNTEAFF
j_gene: TRBJ2-1; v_gene: TRBV6-4; abundance: few; CDR3aa: CASSRSPGTEANEQFF